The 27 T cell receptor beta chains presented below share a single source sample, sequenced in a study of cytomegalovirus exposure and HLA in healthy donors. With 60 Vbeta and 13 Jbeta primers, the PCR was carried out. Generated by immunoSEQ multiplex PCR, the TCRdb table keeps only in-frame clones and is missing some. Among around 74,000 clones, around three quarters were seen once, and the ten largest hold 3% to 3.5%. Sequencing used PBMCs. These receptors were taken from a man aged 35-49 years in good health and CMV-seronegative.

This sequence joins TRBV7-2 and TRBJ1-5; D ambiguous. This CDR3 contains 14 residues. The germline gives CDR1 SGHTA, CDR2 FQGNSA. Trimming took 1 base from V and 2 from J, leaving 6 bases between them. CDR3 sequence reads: CASSLDSGNQPQHF. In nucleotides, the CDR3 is TGTGCCAGCAGCTTAGACAGTGGCAATCAGCCCCAGCATTTT. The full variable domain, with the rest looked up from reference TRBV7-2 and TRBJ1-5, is GAGVSQSPSNKVTEKGKDVELRCDPISGHTALYWYRQSLGQGLEFLIYFQGNSAPDKSGLPSDRFSAERTGGSVSTLTIQRTQQEDSAVYLCASSLDSGNQPQHFGDGTRLSIL.

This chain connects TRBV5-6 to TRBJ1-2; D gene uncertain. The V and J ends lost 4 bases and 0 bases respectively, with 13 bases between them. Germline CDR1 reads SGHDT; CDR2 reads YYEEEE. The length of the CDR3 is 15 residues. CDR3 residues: CASSRTQVTNYGYTF. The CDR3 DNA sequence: TGTGCCAGCAGCCGAACCCAGGTGACTAACTATGGCTACACCTTC. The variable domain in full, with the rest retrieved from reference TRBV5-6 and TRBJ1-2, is DAGVTQSPTHLIKTRGQQVTLRCSPKSGHDTVSWYQQALGQGPQFIFQYYEEEERQRGNFPDRFSGHQFPNYSSELNVNALLLGDSALYLCASSRTQVTNYGYTFGSGTRLTVV.

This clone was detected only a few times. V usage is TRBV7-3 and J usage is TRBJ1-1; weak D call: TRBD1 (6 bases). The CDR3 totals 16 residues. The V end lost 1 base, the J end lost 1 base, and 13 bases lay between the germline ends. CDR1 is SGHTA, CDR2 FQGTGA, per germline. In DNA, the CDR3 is TGTGCCAGCAGCTTAATCGGGGGGGACAAGAACACTGAAGCTTTCTTT. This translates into CASSLIGGDKNTEAFF.

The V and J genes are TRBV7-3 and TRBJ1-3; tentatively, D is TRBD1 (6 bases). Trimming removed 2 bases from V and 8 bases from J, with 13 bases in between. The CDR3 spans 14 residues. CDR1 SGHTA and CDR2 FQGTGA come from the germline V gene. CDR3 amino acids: CASSLSQGADTIYF. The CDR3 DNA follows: TGTGCCAGCAGCTTATCACAGGGCGCCGACACCATATATTTT.

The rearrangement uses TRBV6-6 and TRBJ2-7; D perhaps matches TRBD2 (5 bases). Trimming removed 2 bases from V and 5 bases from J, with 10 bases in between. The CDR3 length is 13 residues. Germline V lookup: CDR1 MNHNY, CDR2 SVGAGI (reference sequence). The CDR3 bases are TGTGCCAGCAGTTACCCCACTAGGGACGAGCAGTACTTC. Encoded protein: CASSYPTRDEQYF.

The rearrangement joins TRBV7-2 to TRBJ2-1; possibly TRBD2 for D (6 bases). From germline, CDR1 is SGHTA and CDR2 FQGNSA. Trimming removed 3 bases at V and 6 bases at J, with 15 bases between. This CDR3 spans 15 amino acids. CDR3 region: CASSFGGRFTNEQFF. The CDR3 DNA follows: TGTGCCAGCAGCTTCGGGGGACGGTTCACCAATGAGCAGTTCTTC. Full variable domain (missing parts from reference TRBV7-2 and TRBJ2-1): GAGVSQSPSNKVTEKGKDVELRCDPISGHTALYWYRQSLGQGLEFLIYFQGNSAPDKSGLPSDRFSAERTGGSVSTLTIQRTQQEDSAVYLCASSFGGRFTNEQFFGPGTRLTVL.

Written as DNA, the CDR3 is TGTGCCAGCAGCGGGACTAGCGGGAACATTCAGTACTTC. Protein sequence: CASSGTSGNIQYF. V usage is TRBV9 and J usage is TRBJ2-4, with TRBD2 identical over 11 bases. Unmatched junction bases numbered 0, after V lost 3 bases and J lost 7 bases. Germline assignment: CDR1 SGDLS and CDR2 YYNGEE. The CDR3 consists of 13 residues. The variable domain in full, completed from reference TRBV9 and TRBJ2-4, reads DSGVTQTPKHLITATGQRVTLRCSPRSGDLSVYWYQQSLDQGLQFLIQYYNGEERAKGNILERFSAQQFPDLHSELNLSSLELGDSALYFCASSGTSGNIQYFGAGTRLSVL.

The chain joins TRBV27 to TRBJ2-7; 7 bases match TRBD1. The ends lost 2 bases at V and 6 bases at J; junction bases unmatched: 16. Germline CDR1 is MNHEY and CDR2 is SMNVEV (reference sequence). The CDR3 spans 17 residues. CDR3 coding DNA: TGTGCCAGCAGTTTAGTAATGGGACAGCGGATCCCAAGCGAGCAGTACTTC. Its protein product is CASSLVMGQRIPSEQYF.

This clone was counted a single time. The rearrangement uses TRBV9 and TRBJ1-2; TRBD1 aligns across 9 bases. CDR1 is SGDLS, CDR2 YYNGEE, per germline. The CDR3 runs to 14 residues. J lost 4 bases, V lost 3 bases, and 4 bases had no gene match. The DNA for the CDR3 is TGTGCCAGCAGCGCCCCGACAGGGGGCTATGGCTACACCTTC. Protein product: CASSAPTGGYGYTF.

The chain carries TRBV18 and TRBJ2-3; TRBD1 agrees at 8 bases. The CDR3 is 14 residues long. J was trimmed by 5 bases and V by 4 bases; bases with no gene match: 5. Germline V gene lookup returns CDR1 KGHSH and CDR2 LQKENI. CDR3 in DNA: TGTGCCAGCTCACGAGGACAGGGTGGAGATACGCAGTATTTT. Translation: CASSRGQGGDTQYF.

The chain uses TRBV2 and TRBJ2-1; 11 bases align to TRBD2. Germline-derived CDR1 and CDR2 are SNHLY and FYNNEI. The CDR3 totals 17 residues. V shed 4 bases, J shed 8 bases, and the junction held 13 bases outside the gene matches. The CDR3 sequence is CASSGIAGGGLFHEQFF. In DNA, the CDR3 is TGTGCCAGCAGTGGAATAGCGGGGGGGGGACTTTTCCATGAGCAGTTCTTC. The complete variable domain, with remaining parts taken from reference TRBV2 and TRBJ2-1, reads EPEVTQTPSHQVTQMGQEVILRCVPISNHLYFYWYRQILGQKVEFLVSFYNNEISEKSEIFDDQFSVERPDGSNFTLKIRSTKLEDSAMYFCASSGIAGGGLFHEQFFGPGTRLTVL.

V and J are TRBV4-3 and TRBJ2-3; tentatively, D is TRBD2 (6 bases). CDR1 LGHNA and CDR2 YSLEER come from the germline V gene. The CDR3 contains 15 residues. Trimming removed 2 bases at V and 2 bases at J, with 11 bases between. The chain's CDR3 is CASSQLGLHTDTQYF. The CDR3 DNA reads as TGCGCCAGCAGCCAACTGGGACTTCACACAGATACGCAGTATTTT.

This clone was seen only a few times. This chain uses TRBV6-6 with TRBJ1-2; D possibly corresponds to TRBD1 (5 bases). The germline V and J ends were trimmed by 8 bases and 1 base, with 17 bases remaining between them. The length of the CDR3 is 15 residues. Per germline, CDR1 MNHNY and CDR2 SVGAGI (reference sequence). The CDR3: CASGQTPGSNYGYTF. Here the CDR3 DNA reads TGTGCCAGCGGACAAACCCCCGGGAGTAACTATGGCTACACCTTC.

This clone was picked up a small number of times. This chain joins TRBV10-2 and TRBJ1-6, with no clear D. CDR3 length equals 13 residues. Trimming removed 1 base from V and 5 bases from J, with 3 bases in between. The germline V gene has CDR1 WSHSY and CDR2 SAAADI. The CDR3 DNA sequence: TGCGCCAGCAGTGAGTTCGATAATTCACCCCTCCACTTT. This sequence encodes CASSEFDNSPLHF.

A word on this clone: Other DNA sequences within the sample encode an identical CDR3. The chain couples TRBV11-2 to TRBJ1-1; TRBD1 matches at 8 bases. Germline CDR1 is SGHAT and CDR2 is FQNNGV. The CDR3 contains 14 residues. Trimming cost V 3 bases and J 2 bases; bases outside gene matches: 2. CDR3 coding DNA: TGTGCCAGCAGCTTCGGACAGGGAAACACTGAAGCTTTCTTT. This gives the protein CASSFGQGNTEAFF.

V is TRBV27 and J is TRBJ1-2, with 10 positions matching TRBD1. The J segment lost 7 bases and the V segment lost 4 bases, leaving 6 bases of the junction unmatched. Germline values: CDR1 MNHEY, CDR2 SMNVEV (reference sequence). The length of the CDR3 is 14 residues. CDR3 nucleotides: TGTGCCAGCAGTTCTGGACAGGGGGTTTTTGGCTACACCTTC. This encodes CASSSGQGVFGYTF.

CDR3 loop: CASSPSVDTQYF. The CDR3 region has the DNA TGTGCCAGCAGTCCAAGCGTAGATACGCAGTATTTT. The chain couples TRBV6-6 to TRBJ2-3; no definite D call. Germline CDR1 reads MNHNY; CDR2 reads SVGAGI (reference sequence). V was cut by 5 bases and J by 5 bases, with 8 bases left in between. This CDR3 spans 12 amino acids.

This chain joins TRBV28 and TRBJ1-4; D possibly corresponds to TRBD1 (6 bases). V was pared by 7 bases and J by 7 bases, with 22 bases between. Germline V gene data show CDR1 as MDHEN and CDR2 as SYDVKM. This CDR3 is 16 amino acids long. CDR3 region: CASISPAAGAAEKLFF. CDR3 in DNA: TGTGCCAGCATTTCCCCCGCCGCGGGGGCCGCTGAAAAACTGTTTTTT.

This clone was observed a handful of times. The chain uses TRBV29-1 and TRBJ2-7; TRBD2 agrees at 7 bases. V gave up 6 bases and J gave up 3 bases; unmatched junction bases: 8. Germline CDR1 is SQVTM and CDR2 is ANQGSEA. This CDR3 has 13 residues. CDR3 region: CSVGGDGSYEQYF. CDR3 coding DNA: TGCAGCGTGGGGGGGGACGGTAGCTACGAGCAGTACTTC.

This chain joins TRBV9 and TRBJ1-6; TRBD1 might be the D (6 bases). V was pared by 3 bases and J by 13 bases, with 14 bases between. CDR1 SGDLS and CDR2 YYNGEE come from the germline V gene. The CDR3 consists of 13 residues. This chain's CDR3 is CASSASRGSPLHF. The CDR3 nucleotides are TGTGCCAGCAGCGCGAGCAGGGGCTCCCCCCTCCACTTT.

The CDR3 DNA sequence: TGTGCCAGCAGTAAGACAGAGAACACTGAAGCTTTCTTT. Residues: CASSKTENTEAFF. This chain connects TRBV6-5 to TRBJ1-1; D possibly corresponds to TRBD1 (5 bases). Germline V gene data show CDR1 as MNHEY and CDR2 as SVGAGI. CDR3 length: 13 amino acids. Trimming removed 5 bases from V and 1 base from J, with 8 bases in between.

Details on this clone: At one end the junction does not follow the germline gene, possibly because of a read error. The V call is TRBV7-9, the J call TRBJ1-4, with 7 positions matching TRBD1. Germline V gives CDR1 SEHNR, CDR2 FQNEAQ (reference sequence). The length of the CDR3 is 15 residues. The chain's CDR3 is CSSSPQGGTNEKLFF. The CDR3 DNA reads TGTTCCAGCAGCCCCCAGGGGGGAACTAATGAAAAACTGTTTTTT. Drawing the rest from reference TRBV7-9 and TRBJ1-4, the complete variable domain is DTGVSQNPRHKITKRGQNVTFRCDPISEHNRLYWYRQTLGQGPEFLTYFQNEAQLEKSRLLSDRFSAERPKGSFSTLEIQRTEQGDSAMYLCSSSPQGGTNEKLFFGSGTQLSVL.

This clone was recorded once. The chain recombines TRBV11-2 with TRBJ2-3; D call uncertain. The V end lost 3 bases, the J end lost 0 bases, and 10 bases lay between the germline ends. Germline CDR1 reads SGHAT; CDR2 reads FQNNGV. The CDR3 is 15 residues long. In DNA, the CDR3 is TGTGCCAGCAGCTTGATGGAACTAAGCACAGATACGCAGTATTTT. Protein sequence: CASSLMELSTDTQYF.

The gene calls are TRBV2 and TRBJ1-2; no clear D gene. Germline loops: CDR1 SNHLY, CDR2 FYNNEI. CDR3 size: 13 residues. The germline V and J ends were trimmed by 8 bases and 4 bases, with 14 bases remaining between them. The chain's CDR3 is CASPRDSAYGYTF. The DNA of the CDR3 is TGTGCCAGCCCGCGGGATAGTGCCTATGGCTACACCTTC. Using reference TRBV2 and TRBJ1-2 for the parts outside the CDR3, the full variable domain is EPEVTQTPSHQVTQMGQEVILRCVPISNHLYFYWYRQILGQKVEFLVSFYNNEISEKSEIFDDQFSVERPDGSNFTLKIRSTKLEDSAMYFCASPRDSAYGYTFGSGTRLTVV.

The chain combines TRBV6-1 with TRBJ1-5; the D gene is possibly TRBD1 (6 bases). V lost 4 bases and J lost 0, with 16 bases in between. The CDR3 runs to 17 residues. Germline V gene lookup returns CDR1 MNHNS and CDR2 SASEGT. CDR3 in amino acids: CASSGAAGTHSNQPQHF. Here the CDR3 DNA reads TGTGCCAGCAGTGGGGCCGCAGGGACACATAGCAATCAGCCCCAGCATTTT.

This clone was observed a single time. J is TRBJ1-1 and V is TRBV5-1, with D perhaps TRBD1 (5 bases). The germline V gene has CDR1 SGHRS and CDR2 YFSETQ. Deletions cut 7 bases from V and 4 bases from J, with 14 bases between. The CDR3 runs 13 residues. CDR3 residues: CASRAGTRTEAFF. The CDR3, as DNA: TGCGCCAGCCGTGCCGGGACTCGCACTGAAGCTTTCTTT.

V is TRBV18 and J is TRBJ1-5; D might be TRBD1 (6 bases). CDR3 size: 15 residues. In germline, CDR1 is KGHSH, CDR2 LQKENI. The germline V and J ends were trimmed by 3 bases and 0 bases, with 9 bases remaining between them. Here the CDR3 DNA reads TGTGCCAGCTCACCCTTACAGGGTAGCAATCAGCCCCAGCATTTT. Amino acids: CASSPLQGSNQPQHF.